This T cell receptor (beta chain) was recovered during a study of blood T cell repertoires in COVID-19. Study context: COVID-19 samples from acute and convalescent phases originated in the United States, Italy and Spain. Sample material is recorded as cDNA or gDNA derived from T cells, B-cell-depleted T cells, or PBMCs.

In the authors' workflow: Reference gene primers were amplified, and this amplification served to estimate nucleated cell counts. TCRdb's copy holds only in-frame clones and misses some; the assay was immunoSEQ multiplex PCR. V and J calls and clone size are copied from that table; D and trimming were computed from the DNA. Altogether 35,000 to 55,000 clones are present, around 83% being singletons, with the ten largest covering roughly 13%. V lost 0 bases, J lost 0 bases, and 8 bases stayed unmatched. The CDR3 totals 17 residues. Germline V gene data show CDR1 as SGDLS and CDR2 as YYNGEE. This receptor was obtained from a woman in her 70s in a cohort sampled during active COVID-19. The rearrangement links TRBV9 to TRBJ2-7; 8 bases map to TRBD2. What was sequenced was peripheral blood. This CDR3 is CASSVGASGSGSYEQYF. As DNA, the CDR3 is TGTGCCAGCAGCGTAGGGGCCAGCGGGAGTGGCTCCTACGAGCAGTACTTC.